The 12 T cell receptor beta chains presented below share a single source sample, sequenced in a study of blood T cell repertoires in COVID-19. Produced via immunoSEQ multiplex PCR; TCRdb's table is partial and in-frame only. This sample has approximately 210,000 clones, with more than 80% found just once. Sequencing used peripheral blood. These receptors all come from an elderly woman with COVID-19, enrolled during active disease.

The chain has TRBV5-4 and TRBJ1-4, with a possible D match to TRBD1 (5 bases). Germline V gene lookup returns CDR1 SGHNT and CDR2 YYREEE (reference sequence). The CDR3 consists of 16 residues. V was cut by 0 bases and J by 5 bases, with 14 bases left in between. The CDR3 is CASSLGQGRPNEKLFF. DNA of the CDR3: TGTGCCAGCAGCTTGGGGCAGGGTCGGCCCAATGAAAAACTGTTTTTT. The variable domain in full, completed from reference TRBV5-4 and TRBJ1-4, reads ETGVTQSPTHLIKTRGQQVTLRCSSQSGHNTVSWYQQALGQGPQFIFQYYREEENGRGNFPPRFSGLQFPNYSSELNVNALELDDSALYLCASSLGQGRPNEKLFFGSGTQLSVL.

The rearrangement joins TRBV10-2 to TRBJ1-3; D remains ambiguous. The germline V and J ends were trimmed by 2 bases and 0 bases, with 8 bases remaining between them. Looked up from germline, CDR1 is WSHSY and CDR2 is SAAADI. There are 15 residues in the CDR3. CDR3 sequence reads: CASSEGGYSGNTIYF. The CDR3 region has the DNA TGCGCCAGCAGTGAGGGCGGATACTCTGGAAACACCATATATTTT.

The chain couples TRBV5-4 to TRBJ2-6; 8 bases agree with TRBD1. Per the germline V gene, CDR1 is SGHNT and CDR2 is YYREEE (reference sequence). The trim removed 0 bases at V and 4 bases at J, leaving 6 bases unmatched. The CDR3 extends over 17 amino acids. CDR3 in amino acids: CASSLAQGAGGANVLTF. DNA of the CDR3: TGTGCCAGCAGCTTGGCCCAGGGGGCGGGAGGGGCCAACGTCCTGACTTTC. The full variable domain, with the rest looked up from reference TRBV5-4 and TRBJ2-6, is ETGVTQSPTHLIKTRGQQVTLRCSSQSGHNTVSWYQQALGQGPQFIFQYYREEENGRGNFPPRFSGLQFPNYSSELNVNALELDDSALYLCASSLAQGAGGANVLTFGAGSRLTVL.

The CDR3, as DNA: TGTGCCGCGGGTGCCTGGGAAAAACTGTTTTTT. Its protein product is CAAGAWEKLFF. The J gene is TRBJ1-4, the V gene TRBV5-8; D ambiguous. CDR3 size: 11 residues. V lost 10 bases and J lost 8, with 12 bases in between. Germline V gene sequence: CDR1 SGHTS, CDR2 YDEGEE.

This clone was picked up one time. The V gene is TRBV6-5, the J gene TRBJ1-1; weak D call: TRBD1 (5 bases). Germline loops: CDR1 MNHEY, CDR2 SVGAGI. Between the trimmed V and J ends, which lost 6 bases and 5 bases, there was a span of 19 bases. The CDR3 contains 15 residues. The CDR3 protein is CASSRQARGGTEAFF. The CDR3 DNA follows: TGTGCCAGCAGCCGGCAGGCTCGGGGGGGGACTGAAGCTTTCTTT.

V usage is TRBV7-3 and J usage is TRBJ1-1; 8 bases are a match to TRBD1. This CDR3 region has 14 residues. Germline assignment: CDR1 SGHTA and CDR2 FQGTGA. Trimming at V came to 6 bases and at J to 1 base, leaving 4 bases not matched to a gene. The CDR3 coding sequence is TGTGCCAGCAGTTCAGGGGGCGGGAACACTGAAGCTTTCTTT. The encoded protein is CASSSGGGNTEAFF.

The CDR3 spells CATTGTSGRSDTQYF. The DNA of the CDR3 is TGTGCCACTACCGGGACTAGCGGGAGATCTGATACGCAGTATTTT. J is TRBJ2-3 and V is TRBV19; TRBD2 matches at 14 bases. The CDR3 has 15 amino acids. Germline V gene sequence: CDR1 LNHDA, CDR2 SQIVND (reference sequence). The ends lost 10 bases at V and 6 bases at J; junction bases unmatched: 9.

The rearrangement uses TRBV28 and TRBJ2-7; 9 bases match TRBD1. After removal of 6 bases from V and 1 base from J, the junction contained 10 bases not matched to a gene. CDR3 size: 16 residues. Germline V CDR1 and CDR2: MDHEN, SYDVKM. The CDR3 protein is CASRNYGTGSSYEQYF. Here the CDR3 DNA reads TGTGCCAGCAGGAATTACGGGACAGGGAGTTCCTACGAGCAGTACTTC.

This sequence joins TRBV18 and TRBJ1-3; D might be TRBD1 (6 bases). Trimming removed 6 bases at V and 2 bases at J, with 14 bases between. The CDR3 spans 15 residues. The germline gives CDR1 KGHSH, CDR2 LQKENI. CDR3 region: CASSLSGVPGNTIYF. The CDR3 bases are TGTGCCAGCTCCCTCTCAGGGGTACCTGGAAACACCATATATTTT.

The CDR3 coding sequence is TGTGCCAGCAGCGTAGTTGGGGGGACCGGGGAGCTGTTTTTT. This sequence encodes CASSVVGGTGELFF. The chain joins TRBV9 to TRBJ2-2; TRBD2 is a possible D gene (6 bases). The CDR3 totals 14 residues. Trimming left V 0 bases short and J 5 bases short, with 8 bases between. Germline V gene lookup returns CDR1 SGDLS and CDR2 YYNGEE. The full variable domain, with the rest looked up from reference TRBV9 and TRBJ2-2, is DSGVTQTPKHLITATGQRVTLRCSPRSGDLSVYWYQQSLDQGLQFLIQYYNGEERAKGNILERFSAQQFPDLHSELNLSSLELGDSALYFCASSVVGGTGELFFGEGSRLTVL.

Here the CDR3 DNA reads TGTGCCAGCAGCCTGAGGACAGGGCACCGCCAGGCGGAACTGTTTTTT. This gives the protein CASSLRTGHRQAELFF. The chain uses TRBV3-1 (or the pseudogene TRBV3-2) and TRBJ1-4, with 8 bases matching TRBD1. With 4 bases clipped from V and 12 bases from J, the junction kept 16 bases outside the gene matches. Germline V lookup: CDR1 LGHDT, CDR2 YNNKEL (reference sequence). The length of the CDR3 is 16 residues.

This clone has more than one count but fewer than ten. The chain's CDR3 is CASSATGFFTF. CDR3 in DNA: TGTGCCAGCAGTGCTACAGGGTTCTTCACCTTC. The chain links TRBV28 to TRBJ1-2, with D possibly TRBD1 on 6 matching bases. CDR3 length: 11 amino acids. In germline, CDR1 is MDHEN, CDR2 SYDVKM. V lost 5 bases to trimming and J lost 13 bases, with 14 bases between them.